This entry is about one T cell receptor beta chain. Its matching antigen is unknown. Molecular-barcoded quantitative 5'-RACE produced these TCR beta libraries. TCRdb re-called the 5' RACE reads through MiXCR, storing one row per CDR3 protein. The repertoire includes 150,000 or so distinct CDR3 sequences, 8.5% to 10% of them detected once, and around 15% sits in the top ten. The record originates from a study of CD8 T cells in ankylosing spondylitis. Study observations and caveats: Existing reports had already noted some motif variants in reactive arthritis synovial fluid and blood. With a CD8+ phenotype, disease-linked clones were relatively rare in peripheral blood.

The CDR3 loop spans 15 amino acids. Germline V lookup: CDR1 SGHDT, CDR2 YYEEEE. Between the trimmed V and J ends, which lost 4 bases and 7 bases, there was a span of 21 bases. The receptor comes from a female donor with ankylosing spondylitis or in good health (not recorded which). The material sequenced was blood, either unsorted or a sorted T cell fraction (not recorded which). The genes are TRBV5-6 and TRBJ2-7; weak D call: TRBD1 (6 bases). CDR3 in DNA: TGTGCCAGCAGCCAAGGACAGCCGCTCCTGAGAGAGCAGTACTTC. It specifies CASSQGQPLLREQYF.